This is a list of T cell receptor beta chains from one sample in a study of OX40 agonist ivuxolimab in advanced cancers. Generated by immunoSEQ multiplex PCR, the TCRdb table keeps only in-frame clones and is missing some. The sample lists around 100,000 clones, roughly nine tenths occurring once. The sample here was CD4+ or CD8+ T cells sorted from blood, taken in a trial of the OX40 agonist ivuxolimab. The receptor source for this set is an adult with an advanced solid tumor such as melanoma, head and neck, liver or kidney cancer. Each CDR3 is given with its conserved first and last residue. The order of the fields is D gene, J gene, V gene, clone size, CDR3 DNA, CDR3 protein. D genes are given only for firm matches. Where a row states a size, it is once, few, many or the class of an expanded clone; other rows omit it.

TRBD1,TRBJ2-1,TRBV7-2,NA,TGTGCCAGCAGCCTCAGGACAGGGGGCTACGATGAGCAGTTCTTC,CASSLRTGGYDEQFF
NA,TRBJ2-2,TRBV7-9,NA,TGTGCCAGCAGCTTACCCCAAGGAAGCAACACCGGGGAGCTGTTTTTT,CASSLPQGSNTGELFF
TRBD2,TRBJ2-7,TRBV14,NA,TGTGCCAGCAGCCAATTTACCGGGACTAGCTTCAACGAGCAGTACTTC,CASSQFTGTSFNEQYF
NA,TRBJ2-1,TRBV28,NA,TGTGCCAGCAGTTTATCCCACTCTCACTCTCGCAGGAATAGCTCCTACAATGAGCAGTTCTTC,CASSLSHSHSRRNSSYNEQFF
TRBD2,TRBJ2-1,TRBV11-2,few,TGTGCCAGCGGGGTATTAGCGGGAGAGCAGTTCTTC,CASGVLAGEQFF
NA,TRBJ2-1,TRBV7-6,NA,TGTGCCAGCAGCTTAGCCAATGAGCAGTTCTTC,CASSLANEQFF
NA,TRBJ1-1,TRBV30,NA,TGTGCCGCCACTCCGTACACTGAAGCTTTCTTT,CAATPYTEAFF
TRBD1,TRBJ2-7,TRBV9,NA,TGTGCCAGCAGCGCTTCCGTGAAGGGGGCACGCGAGCAGTACTTC,CASSASVKGAREQYF
NA,TRBJ2-1,TRBV6-6,NA,TGTGCCAGCAGTTTACCAGGGAGCTCCTACAATGAGCAGTTCTTC,CASSLPGSSYNEQFF
TRBD1,TRBJ2-1,TRBV11-1,once,TGTGCCAGCAGCTTCGGATCGACAGGGGGCCTCGACAATGAGCAGTTCTTC,CASSFGSTGGLDNEQFF
NA,TRBJ2-1,TRBV5-4,NA,TGTGCCAGCAGCTTGGAGATGGGGAGGCTCGAGAGAAATGAGCAGTTCTTC,CASSLEMGRLERNEQFF
NA,TRBJ2-1,TRBV11-2,NA,TGTGCCAGCAGCTTGGGTCCCACTGGTCCCTACAATGAGCAGTTCTTC,CASSLGPTGPYNEQFF
NA,TRBJ1-2,TRBV5-6,NA,TGTGCCAGCATCGCTTGGCTGGGGATCCTTACGGGCTACACCTTC,CASIAWLGILTGYTF
NA,TRBJ1-1,TRBV7-2,NA,TGTGCCAGCAGCTTAGGGGGCGGGGCCAACACTGAAGCTTTCTTT,CASSLGGGANTEAFF
NA,TRBJ2-6,TRBV6-1,NA,TGTGCCAGCAGGAAGGGTGCCCCTGGGGCCAACGTCCTGACTTTC,CASRKGAPGANVLTF
TRBD1,TRBJ2-2,TRBV28,once,TGTGCCAGCAGTTTACCCCCCGGGACAGGGGCCGGGGAGCTGTTTTTT,CASSLPPGTGAGELFF
TRBD1,TRBJ2-1,TRBV10-3,few,TGTGCCATCAGTGGACAGGGGGTGGGCTTAAATGAGCAGTTCTTC,CAISGQGVGLNEQFF
NA,TRBJ2-3,TRBV19,NA,TGTGCCAGTAGCTTGCAGGGCTCAGATACGCAGTATTTT,CASSLQGSDTQYF
NA,TRBJ2-3,TRBV10-3,NA,TGTGCCATCAAACTAGCAGAAAGCACAGATACGCAGTATTTT,CAIKLAESTDTQYF
NA,TRBJ1-4,TRBV5-1,NA,TGCGCCAGCAGCTTGGCAGGAAGTAATGAAAAACTGTTTTTT,CASSLAGSNEKLFF
TRBD2,TRBJ2-7,TRBV14,NA,TGTGCCAGCAGCCCTCAGACTAGCGGGAGCTACGAGCAGTACTTC,CASSPQTSGSYEQYF
TRBD2,TRBJ2-1,TRBV5-4,NA,TGTGCCAGCAGATCAACGACTAGCGGGGGGGGCTACAATGAGCAGTTCTTC,CASRSTTSGGGYNEQFF
NA,TRBJ1-4,TRBV18,once,TGTGCCAGCTCACCTTTTAATGAAAAACTGTTTTTT,CASSPFNEKLFF
NA,TRBJ2-2,TRBV2,NA,TGTGCCAGCAGGACTGACACCGGGGAGCTGTTTTTT,CASRTDTGELFF
TRBD1,TRBJ2-7,TRBV7-6,NA,TGTGCCAGCAGCGAACGGACAGGGGGCGACGAGCAGTACTTC,CASSERTGGDEQYF
NA,TRBJ2-5,TRBV7-6,NA,TGTGCCAGCAGCCCGCGACGTCGGGAGAGAGGGACCCAGTACTTC,CASSPRRRERGTQYF
NA,TRBJ2-5,TRBV5-8,NA,TGTGCCAGCAGGAGAGGGGAGGCGACCCAGTACTTC,CASRRGEATQYF
NA,TRBJ2-2,TRBV7-8,NA,TGTGCCAGCAGAACAGGGTCCACCGGGGAGCTGTTTTTT,CASRTGSTGELFF
NA,TRBJ2-5,TRBV20-1,NA,TGCAGTGCTTACGACTACTCACAGTACTTC,CSAYDYSQYF
TRBD1,TRBJ2-7,TRBV30,NA,TGTGCCTGGAGTCGACAGGGGGCGGGTGAGCAGTACTTC,CAWSRQGAGEQYF
TRBD2,TRBJ2-1,TRBV19,NA,TGTGCCAGTAGTATAACCAAGGGAAGCGGGAGGGCATACAATGAGCAGTTCTTC,CASSITKGSGRAYNEQFF
TRBD1,TRBJ2-3,TRBV11-2,once,TGTGCCAGCAGCTTAGCGGGCAGGGGGCGAGCAGATACGCAGTATTTT,CASSLAGRGRADTQYF
TRBD1,TRBJ1-3,TRBV7-8,NA,TGTGCCAGCAGCCAGACAGGGGGTGTAGCTGGAAACACCATATATTTT,CASSQTGGVAGNTIYF
NA,TRBJ1-5,TRBV6-5,NA,TGTGCCAGCAGTTCAGCAAGCCAGCCCCAGCATTTT,CASSSASQPQHF
TRBD2,TRBJ2-3,TRBV18,NA,TGTGCCAGCTCACCACAGTTAGCGGGAGGGCCGAAAGATACGCAGTATTTT,CASSPQLAGGPKDTQYF
TRBD1,TRBJ2-2,TRBV5-4,NA,TGTGCCAGCAGCCCGACAGGGGGCAGGACCGGGGAGCTGTTTTTT,CASSPTGGRTGELFF
NA,TRBJ2-2,TRBV5-4,once,TGTGCCAGCACCTCTTGGGGGGACCGTAACACCGGGGAGCTGTTTTTT,CASTSWGDRNTGELFF
TRBD1,TRBJ2-3,TRBV27,NA,TGTGCCAGCAGTCGACAGGGGAGGCTCACAGATACGCAGTATTTT,CASSRQGRLTDTQYF